Below, 5 T cell receptor beta chains from the same sample are listed, as sequenced in a study of T-cell memory formation after mild COVID-19 (dated by TCRdb to about 2021). The method behind the library was 5' RACE. Sequencing took place on an Illumina NovaSeq 6000. TCRdb reran the public reads through fastp at Q25 and MiXCR, keeping productive beta chains. Here each entry gathers all rows of one CDR3 protein and keeps the most common genes and DNA. Present in this sample are a few hundred thousand distinct CDR3 sequences, roughly 13% of which were seen just once. The ten largest clones add up to under 25% of the sample. What was sequenced was PBMCs or a T cell subset sorted from them (not recorded which). The source is a man aged 18 to 35 who had mild COVID-19 (a few samples of this study predate the infection). The sample titles of this study are shuffled in the database, so cell type and time point are left out; the donor was told from shared clones.

CDR3 nucleotides: TGTGCCAGCAGTTCCCGACAGGGGGCTAAGAACACTGAAGCTTTCTTT. It yields the protein CASSSRQGAKNTEAFF. The genes are TRBV27 and TRBJ1-1; 10 positions agree with TRBD1. The CDR3 length is 16 residues. CDR1 and CDR2 (germline): MNHEY, SMNVEV (reference sequence). With V trimmed by 4 bases and J by 1 base, 6 bases remained unmatched.

V is TRBV6-2 or TRBV6-3 and J is TRBJ2-2; D unclear. V lost 2 bases to trimming and J lost 6 bases, with 4 bases between them. This CDR3 comprises 12 residues. Per germline, CDR1 MNHEY and CDR2 SVGEGT. CDR3 in amino acids: CASSYIPGELFF. The CDR3 region has the DNA TGTGCCAGCAGTTACATCCCCGGGGAGCTGTTTTTT.

This clonotype was recorded a few times. V usage is TRBV7-3 and J usage is TRBJ2-3; 7 positions agree with TRBD2. The CDR3 contains 13 residues. CDR1 is SGHTA and CDR2 is FQGTGA in the germline V gene. V gave up 5 bases and J gave up 7 bases; unmatched junction bases: 6. The CDR3 here is CASSLGLVNTQYF. In DNA form, the CDR3 reads TGTGCCAGCAGCCTAGGACTAGTGAATACGCAGTATTTT.

This clonotype turned up a few times. The chain is built from TRBV7-2 and TRBJ1-1; D uncertain. The V gene's germline CDR1 is SGHTA and CDR2 FQGNSA. V dropped 1 base and J dropped 7 bases, with 13 bases sitting between them. The CDR3 spans 14 residues. The CDR3 spells CASSLGASKFEAFF. CDR3 nucleotide sequence: TGTGCCAGCAGCTTAGGTGCCTCTAAGTTTGAAGCTTTCTTT.

V is TRBV5-6 and J is TRBJ2-3; TRBD2 matches 13 bases. This CDR3 contains 15 residues. After removal of 7 bases from V and 4 bases from J, the junction contained 6 bases not matched to a gene. Per the germline V gene, CDR1 is SGHDT and CDR2 is YYEEEE. As DNA, the CDR3 is TGTGCCAGCTCTAGACTAGCGGGGGGCGCAGATACGCAGTATTTT. Encoded protein: CASSRLAGGADTQYF.